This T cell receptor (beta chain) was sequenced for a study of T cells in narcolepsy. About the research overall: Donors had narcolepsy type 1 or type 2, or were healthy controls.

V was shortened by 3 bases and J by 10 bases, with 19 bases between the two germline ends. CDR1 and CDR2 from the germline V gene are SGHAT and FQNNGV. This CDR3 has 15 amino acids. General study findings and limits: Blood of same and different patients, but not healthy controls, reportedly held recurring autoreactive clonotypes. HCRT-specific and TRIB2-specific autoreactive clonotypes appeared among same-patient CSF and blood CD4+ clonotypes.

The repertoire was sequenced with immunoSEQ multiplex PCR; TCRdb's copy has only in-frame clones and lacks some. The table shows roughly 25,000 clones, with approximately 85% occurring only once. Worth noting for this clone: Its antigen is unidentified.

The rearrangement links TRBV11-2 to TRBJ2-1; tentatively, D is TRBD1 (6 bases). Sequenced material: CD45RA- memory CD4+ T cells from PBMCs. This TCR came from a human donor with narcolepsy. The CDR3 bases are TGTGCCAGCAGCTTGAACAGTCGCCCAGGGGTAGAGCAGTTCTTC. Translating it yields CASSLNSRPGVEQFF.